This T cell receptor (beta chain) originates from a study of T cell responses to AZD1222 COVID-19 vaccine. Looked up from germline, CDR1 is MDHEN and CDR2 is SYDVKM. The CDR3 has 14 amino acids. With 4 bases removed from V and 8 bases from J, the gap between germline ends came to 15 bases. Repertoires were generated with immunoSEQ multiplex PCR, while TCRdb's copy carries only in-frame clones and drops some. The table includes 100,000 to 150,000 clones, about nine tenths detected once. Sequencing was performed on peripheral blood, taken on day 0 of AZD1222 vaccination. V usage is TRBV28 and J usage is TRBJ1-5; D gene uncertain. This clonotype originated in an adult in good health. CDR3 in DNA: TGTGCCAGCAGTTCACCCAGACCCTCCGAGCCCCAGCATTTT. Translated: CASSSPRPSEPQHF.